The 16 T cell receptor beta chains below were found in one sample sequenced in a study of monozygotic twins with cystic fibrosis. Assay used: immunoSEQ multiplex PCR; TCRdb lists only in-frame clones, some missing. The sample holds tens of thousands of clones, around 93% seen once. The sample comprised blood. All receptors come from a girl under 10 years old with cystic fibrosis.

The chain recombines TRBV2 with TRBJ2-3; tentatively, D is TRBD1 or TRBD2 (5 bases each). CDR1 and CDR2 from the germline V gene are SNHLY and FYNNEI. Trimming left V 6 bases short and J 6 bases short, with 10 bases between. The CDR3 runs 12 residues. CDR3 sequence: CASRGTTDTQYF. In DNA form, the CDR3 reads TGTGCCAGCAGGGGGACCACTGATACGCAGTATTTT.

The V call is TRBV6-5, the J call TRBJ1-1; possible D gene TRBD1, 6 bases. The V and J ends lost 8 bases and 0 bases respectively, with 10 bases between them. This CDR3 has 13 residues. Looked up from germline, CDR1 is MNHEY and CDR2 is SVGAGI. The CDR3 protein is CASRRGMNTEAFF. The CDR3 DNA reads TGTGCCAGCCGCAGGGGAATGAACACTGAAGCTTTCTTT.

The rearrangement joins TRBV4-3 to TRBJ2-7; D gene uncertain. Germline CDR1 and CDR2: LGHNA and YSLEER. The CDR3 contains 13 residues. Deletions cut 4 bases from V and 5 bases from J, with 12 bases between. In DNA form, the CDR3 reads TGCGCCAGCAGCCTACGAGGTACCCACGAGCAGTACTTC. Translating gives CASSLRGTHEQYF.

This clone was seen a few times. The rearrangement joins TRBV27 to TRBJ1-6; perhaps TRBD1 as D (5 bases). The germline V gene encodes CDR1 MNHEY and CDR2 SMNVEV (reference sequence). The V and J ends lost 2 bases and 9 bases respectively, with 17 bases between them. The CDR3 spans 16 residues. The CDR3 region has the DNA TGTGCCAGCAGTTTAATCGCCGGGACGATAGGTTCACCCCTCCACTTT. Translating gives CASSLIAGTIGSPLHF.

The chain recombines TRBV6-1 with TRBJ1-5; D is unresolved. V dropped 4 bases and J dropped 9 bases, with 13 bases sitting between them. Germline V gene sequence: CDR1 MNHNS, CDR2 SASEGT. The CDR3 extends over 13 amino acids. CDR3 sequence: CASSAGPAWPQHF. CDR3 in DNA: TGTGCCAGCAGTGCCGGTCCCGCTTGGCCCCAGCATTTT.

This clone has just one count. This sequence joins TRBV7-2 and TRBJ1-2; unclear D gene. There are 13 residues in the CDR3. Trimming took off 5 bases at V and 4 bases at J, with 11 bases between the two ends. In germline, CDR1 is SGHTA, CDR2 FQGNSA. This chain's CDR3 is CASSLRNSYGYTF. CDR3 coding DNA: TGTGCCAGCAGCCTTAGAAACAGCTATGGCTACACCTTC. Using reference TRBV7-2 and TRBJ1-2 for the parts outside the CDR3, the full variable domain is GAGVSQSPSNKVTEKGKDVELRCDPISGHTALYWYRQSLGQGLEFLIYFQGNSAPDKSGLPSDRFSAERTGGSVSTLTIQRTQQEDSAVYLCASSLRNSYGYTFGSGTRLTVV.

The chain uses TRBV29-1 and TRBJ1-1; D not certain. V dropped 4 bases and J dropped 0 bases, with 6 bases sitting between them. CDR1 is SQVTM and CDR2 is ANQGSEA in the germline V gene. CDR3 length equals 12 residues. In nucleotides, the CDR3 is TGCAGCGTTGGCGGTATGAACACTGAAGCTTTCTTT. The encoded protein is CSVGGMNTEAFF.

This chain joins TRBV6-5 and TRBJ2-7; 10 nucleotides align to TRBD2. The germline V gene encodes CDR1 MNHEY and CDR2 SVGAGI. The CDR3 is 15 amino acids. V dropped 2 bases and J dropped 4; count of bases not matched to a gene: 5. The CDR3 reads CASSYRSGGAYEQYF. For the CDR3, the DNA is TGTGCCAGCAGTTACCGAAGCGGGGGGGCTTACGAGCAGTACTTC.

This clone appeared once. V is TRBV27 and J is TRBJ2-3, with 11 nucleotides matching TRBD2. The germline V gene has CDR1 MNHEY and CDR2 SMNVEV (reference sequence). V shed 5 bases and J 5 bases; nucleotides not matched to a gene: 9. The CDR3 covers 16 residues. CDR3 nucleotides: TGTGCCAGCAGTACCCTACTAGCGGGGGTGGTAGATACGCAGTATTTT. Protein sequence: CASSTLLAGVVDTQYF.

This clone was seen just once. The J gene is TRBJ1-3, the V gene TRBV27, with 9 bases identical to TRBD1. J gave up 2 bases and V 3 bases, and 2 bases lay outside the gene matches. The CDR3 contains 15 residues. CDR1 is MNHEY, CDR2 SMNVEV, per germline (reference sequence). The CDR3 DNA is TGTGCCAGCAGTTTCGGGACAGGGACTGGAAACACCATATATTTT. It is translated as CASSFGTGTGNTIYF.

CDR3 protein: CASKGQVPNTGELFF. In DNA form, the CDR3 reads TGCGCCAGCAAGGGACAGGTGCCGAACACCGGGGAGCTGTTTTTT. The chain carries TRBV5-1 and TRBJ2-2, with TRBD1 matching over 8 bases. CDR3 length: 15 amino acids. Germline V gene lookup returns CDR1 SGHRS and CDR2 YFSETQ. V was pared by 6 bases and J by 0 bases, with 4 bases of the junction left unmatched.

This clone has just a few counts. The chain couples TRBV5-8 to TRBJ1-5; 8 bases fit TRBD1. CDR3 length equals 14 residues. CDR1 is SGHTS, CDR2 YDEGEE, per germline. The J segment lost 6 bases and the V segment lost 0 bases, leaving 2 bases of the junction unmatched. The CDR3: CASSLVGTGQPQHF. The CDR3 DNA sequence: TGTGCCAGCAGCTTGGTTGGGACAGGTCAGCCCCAGCATTTT.

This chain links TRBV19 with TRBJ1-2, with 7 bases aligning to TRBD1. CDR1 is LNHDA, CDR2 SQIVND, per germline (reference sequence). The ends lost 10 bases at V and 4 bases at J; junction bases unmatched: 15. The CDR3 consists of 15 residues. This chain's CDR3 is CATRYRGGSIYGYTF. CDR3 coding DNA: TGTGCCACTCGCTACAGGGGAGGCTCCATCTATGGCTACACCTTC. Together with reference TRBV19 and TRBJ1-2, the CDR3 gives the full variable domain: DGGITQSPKYLFRKEGQNVTLSCEQNLNHDAMYWYRQDPGQGLRLIYYSQIVNDFQKGDIAEGYSVSREKKESFPLTVTSAQKNPTAFYLCATRYRGGSIYGYTFGSGTRLTVV.

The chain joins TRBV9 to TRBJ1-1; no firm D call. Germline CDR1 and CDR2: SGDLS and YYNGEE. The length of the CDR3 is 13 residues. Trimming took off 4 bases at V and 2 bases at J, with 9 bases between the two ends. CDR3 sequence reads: CASSRDGNTEAFF. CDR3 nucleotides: TGTGCCAGCAGCCGCGACGGAAACACTGAAGCTTTCTTT.

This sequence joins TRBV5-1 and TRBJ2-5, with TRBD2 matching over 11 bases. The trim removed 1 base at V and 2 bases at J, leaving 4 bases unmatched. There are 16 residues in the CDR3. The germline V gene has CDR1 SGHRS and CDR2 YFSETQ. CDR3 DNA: TGCGCCAGCAGCTTGCCGGGACTAGCGGATCAAGAGACCCAGTACTTC. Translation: CASSLPGLADQETQYF.

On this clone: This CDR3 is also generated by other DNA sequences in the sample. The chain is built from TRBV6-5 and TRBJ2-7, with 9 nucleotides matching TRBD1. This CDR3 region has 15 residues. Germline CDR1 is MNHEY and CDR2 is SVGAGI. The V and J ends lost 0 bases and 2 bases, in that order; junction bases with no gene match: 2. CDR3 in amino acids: CASSYSGTGTYEQYF. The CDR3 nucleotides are TGTGCCAGCAGTTACTCGGGGACAGGGACCTACGAGCAGTACTTC.